This is a list of T cell receptor beta chains from one sample in a study of shared clonotypes between healthy human individuals. Using immunoSEQ multiplex PCR, the repertoire was profiled, and TCRdb retains in-frame clones only, with some absent. The sample consists of roughly 2.5 million clones, roughly nine tenths of them appearing once. The specimen sequenced was naive CD4+ T cells sorted from blood. The origin of the receptors is a young man in good health. Each CDR3 is given with its conserved first and last residue. Fields, in order: clone size, V gene, D gene, J gene, CDR3 DNA, CDR3 protein. A D gene is named only where the DNA matches it firmly. Rows may omit the clone size; those that give it use once, few, many or a size class.

>NA|TRBV11-2|TRBD1|TRBJ2-2
TGTGCCAGCAGCCGCCGACAGGGCACCGGGGAGCTGTTTTTT
CASSRRQGTGELFF
>NA|TRBV6-5|TRBD1|TRBJ2-7
TGTGCCAGCAGTTACTCGAGTGGCACAGGGGGCGAGCAGTACTTC
CASSYSSGTGGEQYF
>few|TRBV4-2|NA|TRBJ1-2
TGTGCCAGCAGCCAAGACAGGGGAGACTATGGCTACACCTTC
CASSQDRGDYGYTF
>NA|TRBV18|TRBD1|TRBJ1-1
TGTGCCAGCTCACCTGGACAGGGGCGCACTGAAGCTTTCTTT
CASSPGQGRTEAFF
>NA|TRBV4-1|NA|TRBJ2-5
TGCGCCAGCAGCCAACGGGGGCAACGGGAGACCCAGTACTTC
CASSQRGQRETQYF
>NA|TRBV10-3|NA|TRBJ1-1
TGTGCCATCAGTGAGCCTAACAGGAACACTGAAGCTTTCTTT
CAISEPNRNTEAFF
>NA|TRBV9|NA|TRBJ1-6
TGTGCCAGCAGCGGAACCGGGACCGGGGTTTCACCCCTCCACTTT
CASSGTGTGVSPLHF
>NA|TRBV5-1|NA|TRBJ1-2
TGCGCCAGCAGCCCGGGACACGCCGATTCCCCGGGTGGCTACACCTTC
CASSPGHADSPGGYTF
>NA|TRBV5-5|NA|TRBJ1-2
TGTGCCAGCAGCTTGAAAGGACGGGACTATGGCTACACCTTC
CASSLKGRDYGYTF
>once|TRBV11-3|TRBD2|TRBJ2-5
TGTGCCAGCAGCGCCCGGACGGGGGGGGAGACCCAGTACTTC
CASSARTGGETQYF
>once|TRBV7-8|TRBD2|TRBJ2-1
TGTGCCAGCAGCTTAAAGGGACTAGCGGGAGTAGGGTACAATGAGCAGTTCTTC
CASSLKGLAGVGYNEQFF
>NA|TRBV6-1|NA|TRBJ2-7
TGTGCCAGCAGTGAAGGGAGGTATCAGCAGTACTTC
CASSEGRYQQYF
>NA|TRBV5-1|NA|TRBJ2-3
TGCGCCAGCAGCTTTTCAGGGGCTAGCACAGATACGCAGTATTTT
CASSFSGASTDTQYF
>NA|TRBV29-1|TRBD2|TRBJ2-3
TGCAGCGTTGGGACTAGCAGCACAGATACGCAGTATTTT
CSVGTSSTDTQYF
>NA|TRBV2|TRBD2|TRBJ2-3
TGTGCCAGCACGAACATAGCGGGGGGTAGAGATACGCAGTATTTT
CASTNIAGGRDTQYF
>NA|TRBV6-6|TRBD1|TRBJ1-2
TGTGCCAGCAGTTTCGACAGGGCTTATGGCTACACCTTC
CASSFDRAYGYTF
>NA|TRBV27|NA|TRBJ2-7
TGTGCCAGCAGATCGCTCGAGCGACTTAAGTCCTACGAGCAGTACTTC
CASRSLERLKSYEQYF
>NA|TRBV19|NA|TRBJ1-1
TGTGCCAGTAGGAGTCTAGGGGGGCTAGCTGAAGCTTTCTTT
CASRSLGGLAEAFF
>NA|TRBV4-1|NA|TRBJ1-3
TGCGCCAGCAGCCAAGCTGGGTCTCCGCCTGGAAACACCATATATTTT
CASSQAGSPPGNTIYF
>once|TRBV7-3|NA|TRBJ1-6
TGTGCCAGCAGCCTCCGACAGTCCTATAATTCACCCCTCCACTTT
CASSLRQSYNSPLHF
>NA|TRBV19|TRBD1|TRBJ1-1
TGTGCCAGTAGTACACACAGGGGGCGGAACACTGAAGCTTTCTTT
CASSTHRGRNTEAFF
>NA|TRBV27|NA|TRBJ2-2
TGTGCCAGCAAGTTCGCAGGGGTTATCACCGGGGAGCTGTTTTTT
CASKFAGVITGELFF
>NA|TRBV30|NA|TRBJ1-2
TGTGCCTGGAGTTCAGGGTTCTATGGCTACACCTTC
CAWSSGFYGYTF
>once|TRBV27|NA|TRBJ1-6
TGTGCCAGCAGTTTCGCCGGGACGGCCAATTCACCCCTCCACTTT
CASSFAGTANSPLHF
>NA|TRBV4-3|TRBD2|TRBJ2-3
TGCGCCTCCGAGCGCTGGCGGGAGCTTGGAGATACGCAGTATTTT
CASERWRELGDTQYF
>NA|TRBV15|NA|TRBJ2-7
TGTGCCACCAGCAGAGATCAAGGGATTTCCTACGAGCAGTACTTC
CATSRDQGISYEQYF
>NA|TRBV18|TRBD1|TRBJ2-2
TGTGCCAGCTCACCAGGACAGGGGATTTTAGCCGGGGAGCTGTTTTTT
CASSPGQGILAGELFF
>few|TRBV28|TRBD1|TRBJ1-5
TGTGCCAGCAGCCCAGGGGGTAGCAATCAGCCCCAGCATTTT
CASSPGGSNQPQHF
>NA|TRBV5-1|NA|TRBJ1-1
TGCGCCAGCAGCTTGGAGGGGGAAGTGTACACTGAAGCTTTCTTT
CASSLEGEVYTEAFF
>NA|TRBV6-6|NA|TRBJ2-3
TGTGCCAGCAGTTACGGGGGGGCCGTCTCAGATACGCAGTATTTT
CASSYGGAVSDTQYF
>NA|TRBV7-2|NA|TRBJ2-1
TGTGCCAGCAGCAATCAGATAGGGCCGGCCAATGAGCAGTTCTTC
CASSNQIGPANEQFF
>once|TRBV27|TRBD2|TRBJ2-7
TGTGCCAGCAGTCCCCGGGCGGGGGGAAGCGAGCAGTACTTC
CASSPRAGGSEQYF
>NA|TRBV5-4|NA|TRBJ1-2
TGTGCCAGCAGCTTGGGTGTCGCAGAAAACTATGGCTACACCTTC
CASSLGVAENYGYTF
>NA|TRBV10-3|TRBD1|TRBJ2-7
TGTGCCATCAGTGAGTCGGGGACAGAATACGAGCAGTACTTC
CAISESGTEYEQYF
>NA|TRBV6-5|NA|TRBJ2-4
TGTGCCAGCAAGGCAGGGGGGGCCAAAAACATTCAGTACTTC
CASKAGGAKNIQYF
>once|TRBV6-6|NA|TRBJ2-1
TGTGCCAGCAGCGGACGGGTCGGGGGCAATGAGCAGTTCTTC
CASSGRVGGNEQFF
>once|TRBV30|NA|TRBJ2-3
TGTGCCTGGAGCGCCACCTTTATCACAGATACGCAGTATTTT
CAWSATFITDTQYF